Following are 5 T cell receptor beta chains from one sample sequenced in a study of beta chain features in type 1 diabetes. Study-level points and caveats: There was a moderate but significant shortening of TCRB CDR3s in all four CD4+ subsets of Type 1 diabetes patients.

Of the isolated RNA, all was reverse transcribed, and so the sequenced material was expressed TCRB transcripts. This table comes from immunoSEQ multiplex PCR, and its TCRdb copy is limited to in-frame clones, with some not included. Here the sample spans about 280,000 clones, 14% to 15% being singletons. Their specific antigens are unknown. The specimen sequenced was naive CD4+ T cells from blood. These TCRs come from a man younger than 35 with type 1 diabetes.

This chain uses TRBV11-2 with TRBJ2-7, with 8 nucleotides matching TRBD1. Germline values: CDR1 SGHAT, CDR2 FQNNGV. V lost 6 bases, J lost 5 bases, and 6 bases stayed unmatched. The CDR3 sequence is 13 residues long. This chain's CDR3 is CASRWTGTHEQYF. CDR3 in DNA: TGTGCCAGCAGGTGGACAGGGACCCACGAGCAGTACTTC.

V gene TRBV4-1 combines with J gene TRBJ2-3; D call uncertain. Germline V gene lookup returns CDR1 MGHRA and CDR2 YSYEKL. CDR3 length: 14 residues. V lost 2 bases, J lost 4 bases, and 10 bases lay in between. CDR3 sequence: CASSQSLPADTQYF. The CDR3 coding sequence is TGCGCCAGCAGCCAATCCCTACCCGCAGATACGCAGTATTTT.

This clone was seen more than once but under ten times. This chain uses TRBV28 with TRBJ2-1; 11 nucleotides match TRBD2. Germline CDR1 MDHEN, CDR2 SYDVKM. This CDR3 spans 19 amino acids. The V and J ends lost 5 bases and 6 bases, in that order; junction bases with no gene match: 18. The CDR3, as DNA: TGTGCCAGCAGTCGGCCGGCTTCATCTAGCGGGGGGCTGGGCAATGAGCAGTTCTTC. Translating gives CASSRPASSSGGLGNEQFF.

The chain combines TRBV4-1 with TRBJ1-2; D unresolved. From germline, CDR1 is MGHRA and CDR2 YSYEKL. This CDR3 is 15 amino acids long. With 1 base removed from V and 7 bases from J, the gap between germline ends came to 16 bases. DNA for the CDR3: TGCGCCAGCAGCCAAGCGGAGTCCTATAGAGGTGGCTACACCTTC. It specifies CASSQAESYRGGYTF.

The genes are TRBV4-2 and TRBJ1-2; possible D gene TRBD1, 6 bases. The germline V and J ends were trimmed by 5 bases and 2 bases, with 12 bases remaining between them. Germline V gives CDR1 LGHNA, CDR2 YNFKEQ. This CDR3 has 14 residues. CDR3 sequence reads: CASSLGGGNYGYTF. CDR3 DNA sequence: TGTGCCAGCAGCTTGGGAGGGGGGAACTATGGCTACACCTTC.